This passage covers 20 T cell receptor beta chains from one sample sequenced in a study of T cell responses to AZD1222 COVID-19 vaccine. Repertoires were generated with immunoSEQ multiplex PCR, while TCRdb's copy carries only in-frame clones and drops some. The sample holds 100,000 to 150,000 clones, more than 85% seen once. The sample was peripheral blood, taken on day 0 of AZD1222 vaccination. Receptor source: an adult in good health.

The chain carries TRBV9 and TRBJ1-1; TRBD1 might be the D (5 bases). Per the germline V gene, CDR1 is SGDLS and CDR2 is YYNGEE. Trimming left V 0 bases short and J 6 bases short, with 12 bases between. The CDR3 spans 14 residues. The CDR3 protein is CASSVATAQAEAFF. CDR3 bases: TGTGCCAGCAGCGTAGCTACGGCACAGGCTGAAGCTTTCTTT.

The V gene is TRBV5-4, the J gene TRBJ2-7; D may be TRBD1 (6 bases). Germline values: CDR1 SGHNT, CDR2 YYREEE (reference sequence). The CDR3 totals 14 residues. Trimming removed 1 base from V and 4 bases from J, with 12 bases in between. The CDR3 DNA sequence: TGTGCCAGCAGCTTGAGTGACAGGAATTACGAGCAGTACTTC. Encoded protein: CASSLSDRNYEQYF.

The chain uses TRBV5-6 and TRBJ1-5, with 8 bases fitting TRBD1. V trimming: 0 bases; J trimming: 2 bases; junction bases outside the gene matches: 7. The CDR3 is made up of 17 amino acids. Per germline, CDR1 SGHDT and CDR2 YYEEEE. DNA of the CDR3: TGTGCCAGCAGCTTGGGGGCCAGGGGGCGAGGCAATCAGCCCCAGCATTTT. It translates to CASSLGARGRGNQPQHF.

The chain carries TRBV19 and TRBJ2-7; 8 nucleotides match TRBD1. V shed 4 bases, J shed 9 bases, and the junction held 17 bases outside the gene matches. The CDR3 consists of 16 residues. Looked up from germline, CDR1 is LNHDA and CDR2 is SQIVND (reference sequence). As DNA, the CDR3 is TGTGCCAGTAGTACCTCCTCCCAGGGGGCGGCGAGGGGGCAGTACTTC. Amino acids: CASSTSSQGAARGQYF.

The CDR3 coding sequence is TGTGCCAGCAGCCACGGGGGCTTCAGGGGGCTTGAGCAGTTCTTC. This gives the protein CASSHGGFRGLEQFF. The V gene is TRBV4-2, the J gene TRBJ2-1, with 8 bases lining up with TRBD1. J was trimmed by 9 bases and V by 3 bases; bases with no gene match: 10. Per the germline V gene, CDR1 is LGHNA and CDR2 is YNFKEQ. There are 15 residues in the CDR3.

This chain connects TRBV13 to TRBJ1-4; D uncertain. Trimming took off 0 bases at V and 3 bases at J, with 5 bases between the two ends. CDR1 and CDR2 (germline): PRHDT, FYEKMQ (reference sequence). CDR3 length equals 14 residues. The CDR3 spells CASSLGLANEKLFF. The CDR3 coding sequence is TGTGCCAGCAGCTTAGGGCTAGCTAATGAAAAACTGTTTTTT.

In this sample, this clone turned up once. The gene calls are TRBV30 and TRBJ1-1; D is ambiguous. Germline V CDR1 and CDR2: GTSNPN, SVGIG (reference sequence). The V and J ends lost 0 bases and 7 bases respectively, with 9 bases between them. The CDR3 is made up of 12 amino acids. CDR3 in amino acids: CAWSVGTFEAFF. The CDR3 nucleotides read TGTGCCTGGAGTGTTGGCACATTTGAAGCTTTCTTT. Based on the CDR3 plus reference TRBV30 and TRBJ1-1, the full variable domain is SQTIHQWPATLVQPVGSPLSLECTVEGTSNPNLYWYRQAAGRGLQLLFYSVGIGQISSEVPQNLSASRPQDRQFILSSKKLLLSDSGFYLCAWSVGTFEAFFGQGTRLTVV.

The CDR3 sequence is CASSSALTDTQYF. The CDR3 DNA follows: TGTGCCAGCAGTTCAGCGCTCACAGATACGCAGTATTTT. The chain links TRBV6-6 to TRBJ2-3; D not resolved. Per germline, CDR1 MNHNY and CDR2 SVGAGI (reference sequence). This CDR3 contains 13 residues. The ends were cut back, 4 bases at V and 2 bases at J, with 7 bases in the middle.

The rearrangement uses TRBV10-3 and TRBJ2-3; 7 bases are a match to TRBD2. The CDR3 extends over 14 amino acids. Germline CDR1 reads ENHRY; CDR2 reads SYGVKD. The V segment lost 11 bases and the J segment 1 base; nucleotides outside the gene matches: 9. The CDR3 DNA sequence: TGTGCCGCCCGGACTAGTGGGCGCACAGATACGCAGTATTTT. It specifies CAARTSGRTDTQYF.

The gene calls are TRBV20-1 and TRBJ2-5; 9 bases map to TRBD2. With V trimmed by 3 bases and J by 4 bases, 12 bases remained unmatched. CDR3 length equals 16 residues. Per the germline V gene, CDR1 is DFQATT and CDR2 is SNEGSKA (reference sequence). The CDR3 spells CSASGLAGIRGETQYF. Here the CDR3 DNA reads TGCAGTGCTAGTGGTCTAGCGGGGATAAGGGGAGAGACCCAGTACTTC.

The V gene is TRBV11-1, the J gene TRBJ2-2; TRBD2 might be the D (6 bases). The V and J ends lost 2 bases and 4 bases respectively, with 11 bases between them. Germline CDR1 and CDR2: SGHAT and FQDESV (reference sequence). The CDR3 is made up of 15 amino acids. CDR3 in DNA: TGTGCCAGCAGCTTAAGAGCGGGCCCCACCGGGGAGCTGTTTTTT. It codes for CASSLRAGPTGELFF.

V is TRBV5-1 and J is TRBJ2-7, with 8 nucleotides matching TRBD2. Germline trimming cut 0 bases from V and 7 bases from J; bases unmatched to any gene: 12. CDR3 length: 16 amino acids. Germline V gene sequence: CDR1 SGHRS, CDR2 YFSETQ. The CDR3 region is CASSLEVAGTSYEQYF. The CDR3, as DNA: TGCGCCAGCAGCTTGGAGGTCGCCGGGACTAGTTATGAGCAGTACTTC. The full variable domain, with the rest looked up from reference TRBV5-1 and TRBJ2-7, is KAGVTQTPRYLIKTRGQQVTLSCSPISGHRSVSWYQQTPGQGLQFLFEYFSETQRNKGNFPGRFSGRQFSNSRSEMNVSTLELGDSALYLCASSLEVAGTSYEQYFGPGTRLTVT.

DNA of the CDR3: TGCGCCAGCAGCTTGTGGGGGGACGATAGCAATCAGCCCCAGCATTTT. As protein: CASSLWGDDSNQPQHF. V and J are TRBV5-1 and TRBJ1-5, with D tentatively TRBD1 (5 bases). V was trimmed by 1 base and J by 0 bases, leaving 11 bases between them. The CDR3 loop spans 16 amino acids. In germline, CDR1 is SGHRS, CDR2 YFSETQ.

The chain carries TRBV7-3 and TRBJ2-7; a possible D gene is TRBD1 (6 bases). Trimming pared 5 bases from V and 4 bases from J, leaving 18 bases between. From germline, CDR1 is SGHTA and CDR2 FQGTGA. The CDR3 covers 15 residues. CDR3 nucleotides: TGTGCCAGCAGCCCGACCGGACAGACCAAATACGAGCAGTACTTC. Residues: CASSPTGQTKYEQYF.

The genes are TRBV7-9 and TRBJ1-1, with D maybe TRBD1 (5 bases). The germline V and J ends were trimmed by 3 bases and 0 bases, with 8 bases remaining between them. Germline V gene data show CDR1 as SEHNR and CDR2 as FQNEAQ (reference sequence). The CDR3 consists of 14 residues. CDR3 DNA sequence: TGTGCCAGCAGCTTGGGGGTCATGAACACTGAAGCTTTCTTT. It encodes CASSLGVMNTEAFF.

This chain connects TRBV18 to TRBJ1-2; 8 bases fit TRBD1. J lost 8 bases, V lost 3 bases, and 11 bases had no gene match. Germline CDR1 and CDR2: KGHSH and LQKENI. The CDR3 covers 15 residues. The CDR3: CASSPSLQTGEGYTF. For the CDR3, the DNA is TGTGCCAGCTCACCTAGCCTCCAGACAGGGGAAGGCTACACCTTC.

Points on this clone: This same CDR3 is encoded by further DNA sequences in the sample. V is TRBV3-1 (or the pseudogene TRBV3-2) and J is TRBJ2-7; D is unclear. V lost 1 base and J lost 3, with 4 bases in between. Germline-derived CDR1 and CDR2 are LGHDT and YNNKEL (reference sequence). This CDR3 comprises 12 residues. CDR3: CASSQGGYEQYF. DNA for the CDR3: TGTGCCAGCAGCCAAGGGGGCTACGAGCAGTACTTC.

Comments on this clone: Other DNA sequences of this sample code for an identical CDR3. V usage is TRBV4-3 and J usage is TRBJ2-7; maybe TRBD1 (6 bases). Trimming pared 0 bases from V and 3 bases from J, leaving 12 bases between. The length of the CDR3 is 15 residues. From germline, CDR1 is LGHNA and CDR2 YSLEER. The DNA of the CDR3 is TGCGCCAGCAGCCAAGACCGGACAGAATTCTACGAGCAGTACTTC. Protein sequence: CASSQDRTEFYEQYF.

The CDR3 spells CASSTGSGRAVEQFF. CDR3 coding DNA: TGTGCCAGCAGCACGGGTAGCGGGAGGGCCGTGGAGCAGTTCTTC. The rearrangement links TRBV5-4 to TRBJ2-1; 11 positions agree with TRBD2. This CDR3 contains 15 residues. V trimming: 4 bases; J trimming: 10 bases; junction bases outside the gene matches: 10. The germline V gene encodes CDR1 SGHNT and CDR2 YYREEE (reference sequence).

The V gene is TRBV19, the J gene TRBJ1-1; tentative D call: TRBD1 (5 bases). Germline V CDR1 and CDR2: LNHDA, SQIVND (reference sequence). The germline V and J ends were trimmed by 1 base and 8 bases, with 11 bases remaining between them. This CDR3 has 13 residues. The CDR3 loop reads CASSIVYRQEAFF. CDR3 sequence (DNA): TGTGCCAGTAGTATAGTCTACAGGCAAGAAGCTTTCTTT.